These 10 T cell receptor beta chains were sequenced from one sample in a study of post-analysis software for immune sequencing data. Whole-study findings and limits: Patients had higher frequencies than controls of a handful of TRBV segments, including TRBV5-6, TRBV5-1 and TRBV20-1.

These receptors lack a known antigen. cDNA libraries of TCR beta carried unique molecular identifiers. TCRdb reprocessed the PCR reads via MiXCR and lists one record per CDR3 protein. The sample contains 750,000 to 950,000 distinct CDR3 sequences, about 57% of which appear only once. Specimen: blood. All receptors come from a girl under 18 with multiple sclerosis.

V usage is TRBV20-1 and J usage is TRBJ2-7; D is unclear. Trimming took 4 bases from V and 3 from J, leaving 10 bases between them. Germline values: CDR1 DFQATT, CDR2 SNEGSKA (reference sequence). This CDR3 is built from 12 residues. In nucleotides, the CDR3 is TGCAGTGCTACGGACGGGTTCTACGAGCAGTACTTC. Translation gives CSATDGFYEQYF.

As DNA, the CDR3 is TGCGCCAGCAGCCCGCTTAGGGGCCAGGGGACAGATACGCAGTATTTT. It translates to CASSPLRGQGTDTQYF. This rearrangement joins TRBV5-1 to TRBJ2-3; possible D gene TRBD1, 6 bases. The V and J ends lost 4 bases and 3 bases respectively, with 18 bases between them. The CDR3 is 16 amino acids. Germline CDR1 reads SGHRS; CDR2 reads YFSETQ.

CDR3 in DNA: TGTGCCAGTAACAGGGGGCGAGAGACTGAAGCTTTCTTT. Translating gives CASNRGRETEAFF. This rearrangement joins TRBV12-3 or TRBV12-4 to TRBJ1-1; TRBD1 matches at 9 bases. CDR3 length: 13 residues. V dropped 9 bases and J dropped 5; count of bases not matched to a gene: 7.

Of note for this clonotype: The junction departs from the called germline gene at one end, perhaps through a read error. This chain links TRBV12-3 or TRBV12-4 with TRBJ2-7; D is ambiguous. There are 13 residues in the CDR3. CDR3 in DNA: TGCGCCAGCAGTTTTCGGTCCACCTACGAGCAGTACTTC. This codes for CASSFRSTYEQYF.

CDR3 coding DNA: TGTGCCATCAGTGCCGAGGCAGGGAAGGATGGCTACACCTTC. Translated, it gives CAISAEAGKDGYTF. The chain couples TRBV10-3 to TRBJ1-2, with a weak D call TRBD1 (5 bases). The CDR3 runs 14 residues. Germline V lookup: CDR1 ENHRY, CDR2 SYGVKD. Trimming took 4 bases from V and 6 from J, leaving 15 bases between them.

CDR3 nucleotide sequence: TGCAGCGCCGGAGCGGGCCGCCCTTCCTACGAGCAGTACTTC. It is translated as CSAGAGRPSYEQYF. V is TRBV29-1 and J is TRBJ2-7, with a possible D match to TRBD2 (6 bases). Germline V gene data show CDR1 as SQVTM and CDR2 as ANQGSEA. V gave up 7 bases and J gave up 1 base, with 17 bases separating them. The CDR3 sequence is 14 residues long.

The chain employs TRBV7-6 and TRBJ2-5, with TRBD2 identical over 11 bases. V shed 6 bases and J 1 base; nucleotides not matched to a gene: 7. Per the germline V gene, CDR1 is SGHVS and CDR2 is FNYEAQ. The CDR3 contains 16 residues. For the CDR3, the DNA is TGTGCCAGCAGTCTCTTAGGGACTAGCGGCCAAGAGACCCAGTACTTC. Residues: CASSLLGTSGQETQYF.

V is TRBV14 and J is TRBJ2-1; 7 bases match TRBD2. Per germline, CDR1 SGHDN and CDR2 FVKESK. The CDR3 loop spans 12 amino acids. V lost 4 bases, J lost 10 bases, and 4 bases stayed unmatched. The CDR3, as DNA: TGTGCCAGCAGCCTGGGACTACCCGAGCAGTTCTTC. Translated, it gives CASSLGLPEQFF.

This clonotype was picked up a small number of times. Mismatch with germline at one junction end may stem from a read error. The chain couples TRBV5-1 to TRBJ1-1; the D gene is possibly TRBD1 (5 bases). The V gene's germline CDR1 is SGHRS and CDR2 YFSETQ. There are 14 residues in the CDR3. The CDR3 DNA reads as TGTGCCAGCAGCTTATCAGGGATGAACACTGAAGCTTTCTTT. Its protein product is CASSLSGMNTEAFF.

The V and J genes are TRBV10-3 and TRBJ1-5; no clear D gene. This CDR3 contains 13 residues. Germline CDR1 is ENHRY and CDR2 is SYGVKD. V gave up 0 bases and J gave up 10 bases, with 10 bases separating them. CDR3 bases: TGTGCCATCAGTGAGTCGAGGTCAGATCCCCAGCATTTT. Encoded protein: CAISESRSDPQHF.